A few counts support the clone carrying this TCR beta chain. In germline, CDR1 is SEHNR, CDR2 FQNEAQ (reference sequence). Trimming left V 2 bases short and J 2 bases short, with 12 bases between. This CDR3 contains 15 residues. This specimen belongs to a study of T-cell reconstitution after alpha-beta-depleted transplantation in children. The authors prepared the TCRbeta library with unique molecular identifiers. TCRdb redid the calling of the PCR reads with MiXCR, one entry per CDR3 protein. The repertoire consists of about 360,000 distinct CDR3 sequences, with less than 15% occurring once and the leading ten covering about 3.9%.

The J gene is TRBJ2-5, the V gene TRBV7-9; a weak D match, TRBD2 (5 bases). The sequence was obtained from a human donor who donated a stem cell graft to a child with Fanconi anemia. Sequences were derived from PBMCs, sampled from the stem cell graft. The CDR3 here is CASSLMRDYQETQYF. The CDR3 DNA reads as TGTGCCAGCAGCTTAATGAGGGATTATCAAGAGACCCAGTACTTC.